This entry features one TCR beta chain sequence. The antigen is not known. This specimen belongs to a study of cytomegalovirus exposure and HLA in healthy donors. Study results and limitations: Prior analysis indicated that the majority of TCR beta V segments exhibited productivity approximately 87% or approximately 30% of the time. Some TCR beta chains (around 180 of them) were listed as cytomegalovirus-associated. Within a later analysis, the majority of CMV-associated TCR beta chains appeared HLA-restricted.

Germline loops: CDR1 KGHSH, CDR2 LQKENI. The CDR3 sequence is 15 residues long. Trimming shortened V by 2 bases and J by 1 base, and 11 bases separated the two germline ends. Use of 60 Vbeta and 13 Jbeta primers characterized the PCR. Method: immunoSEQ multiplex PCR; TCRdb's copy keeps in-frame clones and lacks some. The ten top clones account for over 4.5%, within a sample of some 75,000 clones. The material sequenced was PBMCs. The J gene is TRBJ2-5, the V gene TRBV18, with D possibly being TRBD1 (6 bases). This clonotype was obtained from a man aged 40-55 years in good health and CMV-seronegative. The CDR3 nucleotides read TGTGCCAGCTCACCAGTAGGGACAAGCCAAGAGACCCAGTACTTC. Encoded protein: CASSPVGTSQETQYF.